This is a list of T cell receptor beta chains from one sample in a study of blood T cell repertoires in COVID-19. Some clones are missing from TCRdb's copy, which holds only in-frame ones; the method was immunoSEQ multiplex PCR. The table shows about 350,000 clones, with about 90% occurring only once. Specimen: PBMCs or T cells enriched from blood (not recorded which). All receptors derive from a woman aged 25 to 45 who had recovered from COVID-19. The CDR3 runs from the conserved cysteine through the conserved F or W. The D gene is left open where the match is weak. Not all rows give a size; the values are once, few, many and, for expanded clones, a class.

TRBJ1-1 NA NA TRBV18 TGTGCCAGCTCACCTGGGCTTGTAGGGGCGATCGCTGAAGCTTTCTTT CASSPGLVGAIAEAFF
TRBJ1-2 NA NA TRBV6-4 TGTGCCAGCAGTGACTCTGCGGGAGACTATGGCTACACCTTC CASSDSAGDYGYTF
TRBJ2-7 NA NA TRBV28 TGTGCCAGCAACTCGGTGGCGGGACAGACCTACGAGCAGTACTTC CASNSVAGQTYEQYF
TRBJ2-6 few TRBD1 TRBV5-6 TGTGCCAGCAGCTCCGGGACAGGGGGCTGGGGGGCCAACGTCCTGACTTTC CASSSGTGGWGANVLTF
TRBJ1-6 NA NA TRBV7-2 TGTGCCAGCAGCTTTAGCAATGCGGGGAGCTCCTATAATTCACCCCTCCACTTT CASSFSNAGSSYNSPLHF
TRBJ2-3 once TRBD1 TRBV18 TGTGCCAGCCAACGGACAGGGGAAGCCTCAGAGGGTACGCAGTATTTT CASQRTGEASEGTQYF
TRBJ2-3 once NA TRBV5-5 TGTGCCAGCAGCTTGCCGGACAGCCCTAGCACAGATACGCAGTATTTT CASSLPDSPSTDTQYF
TRBJ2-7 NA TRBD1 TRBV7-9 TGTGCCAGCAGCGTTCCGGGACAGGGGTACGAGCAGTACTTC CASSVPGQGYEQYF
TRBJ1-2 once NA TRBV5-1 TGCGCCAGTAGTACCGGGAACTATGGCTACACCTTC CASSTGNYGYTF
TRBJ1-2 NA NA TRBV19 TGTGCCAGTAGGGCCGGGGATGGCTACACCTTC CASRAGDGYTF
TRBJ1-5 once TRBD1 TRBV30 TGTGCCTGGAGTGCCGGGACAGGGGGGGGTAATCAGCCCCAGCATTTT CAWSAGTGGGNQPQHF
TRBJ1-2 once TRBD1 TRBV11-2 TGTGCCAGCAGCTCCATCGACAGGGCCTATGGCTACACCTTC CASSSIDRAYGYTF
TRBJ2-4 few NA TRBV19 TGTGCCAGTAGTCCGGAGACAGGAAGGGTTGCCAAAAACATTCAGTACTTC CASSPETGRVAKNIQYF
TRBJ2-3 once NA TRBV24-1 TGTGCCACCAGTGATTCTGGGGGCAGGGATACGCAGTATTTT CATSDSGGRDTQYF
TRBJ1-5 NA NA TRBV19 TGTGCCAGTAGACAGGGCCATAGCAATCAGCCCCAGCATTTT CASRQGHSNQPQHF
TRBJ2-1 NA TRBD2 TRBV9 TGTGCCCGCAGCGGGGTAGCGGGGGGGCCGGGAAATGAGCAGTTCTTC CARSGVAGGPGNEQFF
TRBJ1-4 NA NA TRBV6-1 TGTGCCAGCAGTGAAGCGGGGGGGTCGGATGAAAAACTGTTTTTT CASSEAGGSDEKLFF
TRBJ1-6 NA NA TRBV27 TGTGCCAGCAGTTTTTTCTCTGGAGGGCTTGAAACTAGACCCCTCCACTTT CASSFFSGGLETRPLHF
TRBJ1-1 NA NA TRBV18 TGTGCCAGCTCACCAACGAACAAGAACACTGAAGCTTTCTTT CASSPTNKNTEAFF
TRBJ1-2 NA NA TRBV30 TGTGCCTGGAGTGTTTTGACGGGAACAATAGCCGGCTACACCTTC CAWSVLTGTIAGYTF
TRBJ2-2 NA NA TRBV5-1 TGCGCCAGCAGCTTGCTGCACCGAGGCACCGGGGAGCTGTTTTTT CASSLLHRGTGELFF
TRBJ1-5 few NA TRBV5-1 TGCGCCAGCAGCTCCGACCCCAGGCAGCCCCAGCATTTT CASSSDPRQPQHF
TRBJ2-2 few NA TRBV10-1 TGCGCCAGCAGTGTTCGGACAGAAGCCGGGGAGCTGTTTTTT CASSVRTEAGELFF
TRBJ2-5 NA TRBD1 TRBV5-4 TGTGCCAGCAGCTTGTTCGTGACAGGGGAAGAGACCCAGTACTTC CASSLFVTGEETQYF
TRBJ1-1 NA TRBD1 TRBV6-1 TGTGCCAGCAGTGACAGGGACAGGGGCGCTGAAGCTTTCTTT CASSDRDRGAEAFF
TRBJ2-7 NA TRBD1 TRBV11-2 TGTGCCAGCAGCGCAACCCGGGACAGGGGGTTCGTGCAGTACTTC CASSATRDRGFVQYF
TRBJ1-5 NA NA TRBV12-3/TRBV12-4 TGTGCCAGCAGTTTTGGTCGGGCCCCGGGACATTTT CASSFGRAPGHF
TRBJ2-2 NA TRBD2 TRBV3-1/TRBV3-2 TGTGCGACCAGCGCGGGAGGGCAGGGGTATACCGGGGAGCTGTTTTTT CATSAGGQGYTGELFF
TRBJ2-7 NA TRBD2 TRBV11-2 TGTGCCAGCAGCTTAGATTCCGGGACTAGCCAACCCTACGAGCAGTACTTC CASSLDSGTSQPYEQYF
TRBJ2-5 NA NA TRBV5-1 TGCGCCAGCAGCTTGGAAATGGGGCTGGAGACCCAGTACTTC CASSLEMGLETQYF
TRBJ2-3 NA NA TRBV5-8 TGTGCCAGCAGCTTGGTGACGGGGAGCACAGATACGCAGTATTTT CASSLVTGSTDTQYF
TRBJ2-2 NA NA TRBV10-1 TGCGCCAGCAGCCCAGAGGCAGGACAGATGTTCACCGGGGAGCTGTTTTTT CASSPEAGQMFTGELFF
TRBJ2-7 NA NA TRBV5-4 TGTGCCAGCAGCGCCGGGGTTACCTACGAGCAGTACTTC CASSAGVTYEQYF
TRBJ1-1 NA NA TRBV5-4 TGTGCCAGCAGCCTGGGTGGACAGTCGAACACTGAAGCTTTCTTT CASSLGGQSNTEAFF
TRBJ1-4 few NA TRBV28 TGTGCCAGCACCTCAGGTGTGGGGGGTCGTTATGAAAAACTGTTTTTT CASTSGVGGRYEKLFF
TRBJ2-3 NA TRBD1 TRBV5-6 TGTGCCAGCAGCCAGGACAGGTTCTCCACAGATACGCAGTATTTT CASSQDRFSTDTQYF
TRBJ2-1 NA NA TRBV9 TGTGCCAGCAGCGCCCCACTAGGGAGTGGTCCCAATGAGCAGTTCTTC CASSAPLGSGPNEQFF
TRBJ2-7 NA NA TRBV18 TGTGCCAGCTCACCACCGGACACCTACGAGCAGTACTTC CASSPPDTYEQYF
TRBJ2-7 NA TRBD2 TRBV27 TGTGCCAGCAGTTTGGCTAGCGGGGGCGGCGAGCAGTACTTC CASSLASGGGEQYF
TRBJ2-3 NA TRBD1 TRBV29-1 TGCAGCGTTGACCGGGACAGGGTTTTTACCTACGGCACAGATACGCAGTATTTT CSVDRDRVFTYGTDTQYF
TRBJ2-7 NA NA TRBV15 TGTGCCACCAGCAGAGACCCCGGCCTGGCAGGCAAGACCTACGAGCAGTACTTC CATSRDPGLAGKTYEQYF
TRBJ1-3 NA NA TRBV10-3 TGTGCCATCAGGTGGGAGCCCTCTGGAAACACCATATATTTT CAIRWEPSGNTIYF
TRBJ2-3 NA TRBD2 TRBV5-4 TGTGCCAGCAGCTTGGGGGGACTAGCGACTAGCACAGATACGCAGTATTTT CASSLGGLATSTDTQYF